This T cell receptor (beta chain) came from a study of blood T cells in healthy people across ages. Donors ranged from about 6 to 95 years old and were healthy Caucasians in Russia. Drawn from each donor were ten milliliters of peripheral blood. Primed by a sample-barcoded 5' primer and a J-beta primer mix, a second PCR proceeded for about 6 to 11 cycles. TCRdb reprocessed the 5' RACE reads via MiXCR and lists one record per CDR3 protein. The sample gives over 600,000 distinct CDR3 sequences, roughly 56% of which show up once; roughly 24% is in the top ten. Study conclusions and caveats: Total diversity from one million sequenced T cells was likely underestimated. There was no known CMV status for donors, so expanded clonotype changes were possibly confounded.

Comment on this clonotype: Antigen specificity is unknown.

Germline V lookup: CDR1 ENHRY, CDR2 SYGVKD. The CDR3 spans 12 residues. Trimming cost V 9 bases and J 4 bases; bases outside gene matches: 4. The TCR originated in a man aged 35 to 55 in good health. The rearrangement uses TRBV10-3 and TRBJ2-7, with 9 bases identical to TRBD1. Material for sequencing was blood. The CDR3 sequence: CAIPTGGYEQYF. The DNA of the CDR3 is TGTGCCATACCGACAGGGGGGTACGAGCAGTACTTC.